These T cell receptor beta chains were read from a single sample in a study of blood T cell repertoires in COVID-19. The repertoire was sequenced with immunoSEQ multiplex PCR; TCRdb's copy has only in-frame clones and lacks some. The data contain 240,000 or so clones, roughly 88% of them seen just once; the ten biggest clones take up roughly an eighth. The sequencing input was peripheral blood. These receptors all stem from a man older than 75 with acute or convalescent COVID-19. The CDR3 runs from the conserved cysteine through the conserved F or W. D genes are given only for firm matches. Expanded clones are given a class, and other clones once, few, many or no size at all.

14	-	TRBV28	-	TRBJ1-2	TGTGCCAGCAGTTTTTCACAGATTAACTATGGCTACACCTTC	CASSFSQINYGYTF
15	-	TRBV5-1	once	TRBJ1-1	TGCGCCAGCAGCCTGGGACATATGCTCGGCACTGAAGCTTTCTTT	CASSLGHMLGTEAFF
15	-	TRBV19	-	TRBJ1-5	TGTGCCAGTAGTATAGACGGACTTGGCAATCAGCCCCAGCATTTT	CASSIDGLGNQPQHF
15	TRBD1	TRBV18	-	TRBJ2-1	TGTGCCAGCTCACCAACCGTGGGACAGAACAATGGGCAGTTCTTC	CASSPTVGQNNGQFF
16	TRBD1	TRBV19	-	TRBJ1-5	TGTGCCAGTAGTACCCCCGGGACAGGGGTGAATCAGCCCCAGCATTTT	CASSTPGTGVNQPQHF
14	TRBD2	TRBV28	-	TRBJ2-1	TGTGCCAGCAGTTTAGGCGGGGGAGTTGGTGAGCAGTTCTTC	CASSLGGGVGEQFF
14	TRBD1	TRBV28	-	TRBJ1-2	TGTGCCAGCAGAGGGGGCAGGGAGTCATTTGGCTACACCTTC	CASRGGRESFGYTF
12	-	TRBV19	-	TRBJ1-2	TGTGCCAGTAGTATACAGGGTGGTGGCTACACCTTC	CASSIQGGGYTF
14	-	TRBV6-2/TRBV6-3	-	TRBJ1-6	TGTGCCAGCAGTTATGACCAGAGGCAGTCACCCCTCCACTTT	CASSYDQRQSPLHF
16	TRBD2	TRBV18	-	TRBJ2-2	TGTGCCAGCTCACCACCTATCGGGGGGTCCACCGGGGAGCTGTTTTTT	CASSPPIGGSTGELFF
14	-	TRBV28	once	TRBJ2-1	TGTGCCAGCAGTTTCCCACAGGGGAGGTATGAGCAGTTCTTC	CASSFPQGRYEQFF
15	-	TRBV3-1/TRBV3-2	-	TRBJ2-7	TGTGCCAGCAGCCTTACCATAGGAGTTTCCTACGAGCAGTACTTC	CASSLTIGVSYEQYF
16	-	TRBV28	-	TRBJ2-3	TGTGCCAGCAGTTTATTGAGGGGGGGCTTCGCAGATACGCAGTATTTT	CASSLLRGGFADTQYF
15	-	TRBV28	-	TRBJ2-2	TGTGCCAGCAGGGACATTCAGGGGATCACCGGGGAGCTGTTTTTT	CASRDIQGITGELFF
14	TRBD2	TRBV3-1/TRBV3-2	-	TRBJ2-1	TGTGCCAGCAGTCAAGAACTAGCGGGGTGGGAGCAGTTCTTC	CASSQELAGWEQFF
14	-	TRBV7-8	-	TRBJ1-1	TGTGCCAGCAGCTTAGATAGAGTGAACACTGAAGCTTTCTTT	CASSLDRVNTEAFF
14	-	TRBV10-3	-	TRBJ2-3	TGTGCCATCAGTCGCGCCGGGAAAGGGGATACGCAGTATTTT	CAISRAGKGDTQYF
16	-	TRBV2	once	TRBJ2-6	TGTGCCAGCCGCACGACGGGAAGCTCTGGGGCCAACGTCCTGACTTTC	CASRTTGSSGANVLTF
14	TRBD1	TRBV28	-	TRBJ1-2	TGTGCCAGCAGTATACAGGGGGGTAACTATGGCTACACCTTC	CASSIQGGNYGYTF
17	TRBD1	TRBV27	few	TRBJ1-6	TGTGCCAGCAGCCGCCTCGCGGACAGGGGAGGTAATTCACCCCTCCACTTT	CASSRLADRGGNSPLHF
15	-	TRBV18	-	TRBJ1-2	TGTGCCAGCTCACCACAGGGGCCCTATGGCTATGGCTACACCTTC	CASSPQGPYGYGYTF
16	TRBD2	TRBV7-6	-	TRBJ2-3	TGTGCCAGCAGCTCGCTAGCGGGAGGAGGCACAGATACGCAGTATTTT	CASSSLAGGGTDTQYF
15	-	TRBV3-1/TRBV3-2	once	TRBJ2-1	TGTGCCAGCAGCCAACGCGGGGCCATCTACAATGAGCAGTTCTTC	CASSQRGAIYNEQFF
15	-	TRBV7-2	-	TRBJ1-5	TGTGCCAGCAGCCAAGGGGGAGGGACCAATCAGCCCCAGCATTTT	CASSQGGGTNQPQHF
13	TRBD1	TRBV24-1	-	TRBJ1-2	TGTGCCACCAGTGCCAAGGACAGGGACGGCTACACCTTC	CATSAKDRDGYTF
14	TRBD1	TRBV28	-	TRBJ1-1	TGTGCCAGCAGCTCAGGGGGCGCGATCACTGAAGCTTTCTTT	CASSSGGAITEAFF
15	TRBD1	TRBV2	-	TRBJ1-3	TGTGCCAGCAGCATACGACAGGGTTCTGGAAACACCATATATTTT	CASSIRQGSGNTIYF
15	-	TRBV5-1	-	TRBJ2-2	TGCGCCAGCAGGGAGGGGGCGTATAGCACCGGGGAGCTGTTTTTT	CASREGAYSTGELFF
15	-	TRBV2	once	TRBJ1-5	TGTGCCAGCAGTCTTGGAATAGGGGGCAATCAGCCCCAGCATTTT	CASSLGIGGNQPQHF
12	-	TRBV10-3	-	TRBJ2-5	TGTGCCATCAGCCAGGGGTCGGAGACCCAGTACTTC	CAISQGSETQYF
11	TRBD2	TRBV10-2	-	TRBJ2-1	TGCGCCAGCAGCACCGGGACTAGACTATTCTTC	CASSTGTRLFF
15	TRBD2	TRBV4-2	-	TRBJ2-3	TGTGCCAGCAGCCAAGGAGCGGGGAGCACAGATACGCAGTATTTT	CASSQGAGSTDTQYF
14	TRBD1	TRBV6-6	-	TRBJ2-7	TGTGCCAGCACTCAGGACAGGAGCTCCTACGAGCAGTACTTC	CASTQDRSSYEQYF
16	TRBD1	TRBV28	-	TRBJ1-2	TGTGCCAGCAGTTTATGGACAGGGTCCCTGACGAGGGGCTACACCTTC	CASSLWTGSLTRGYTF
14	-	TRBV6-5	-	TRBJ1-1	TGTGCCAGCAGAAGCCAGGGAGGGAACACTGAAGCTTTCTTT	CASRSQGGNTEAFF
14	-	TRBV28	once	TRBJ2-1	TGTGCCAGCAGTATACAGAGCTCCTACAATGAGCAGTTCTTC	CASSIQSSYNEQFF
14	TRBD2	TRBV5-4	-	TRBJ2-7	TGTGCCAGCAGCCTGACTAGCGGCTCCTACGAGCAGTACTTC	CASSLTSGSYEQYF
15	TRBD2	TRBV24-1	once	TRBJ2-1	TGTGCCACCAGTGAAAGGGGACTAGCGGGGAGTGAGCAGTTCTTC	CATSERGLAGSEQFF
18	TRBD1	TRBV28	-	TRBJ1-5	TGTGCCAGCAGCCACCCGGGACAGGGGGTTTTGGTCAATCAGCCCCAGCATTTT	CASSHPGQGVLVNQPQHF
15	-	TRBV6-5	few	TRBJ1-5	TGTGCCAGCAGGTCCCCTCAGGGGTCGAGACAGCCCCAGCATTTT	CASRSPQGSRQPQHF
14	TRBD2	TRBV10-3	-	TRBJ2-7	TGTGCCATCAGTGCCAGCGGGGGAACCTACGAGCAGTACTTC	CAISASGGTYEQYF